This T cell receptor beta chain was retrieved from a study of blood T cell repertoires in COVID-19. At the level of the study: Nucleic acid was either cDNA or gDNA, and it came from T cells, B-cell-depleted T cells, or PBMCs.

The CDR3 contains 15 residues. With V trimmed by 6 bases and J by 2 bases, 6 bases remained unmatched. Germline V lookup: CDR1 SNHLY, CDR2 FYNNEI. Under the authors' procedure: Cell counts per sample came from amplifying reference gene primers. TCRdb's table, derived via immunoSEQ multiplex PCR, lists solely in-frame clones and lacks some. The DNA gave D and trimming, while V, J and clone size come from that table. The sample has roughly 380,000 clones, roughly 90% seen once. The chain links TRBV2 to TRBJ1-5; the match to TRBD1 covers 8 bases. The sequencing sample was made of PBMCs or T cells enriched from blood (not recorded which). The TCR was taken from a woman under 40 who had been exposed to COVID-19. This CDR3 is CASSGQGGGNQPQHF. The CDR3 DNA sequence: TGTGCCAGCAGCGGACAGGGAGGAGGCAATCAGCCCCAGCATTTT.